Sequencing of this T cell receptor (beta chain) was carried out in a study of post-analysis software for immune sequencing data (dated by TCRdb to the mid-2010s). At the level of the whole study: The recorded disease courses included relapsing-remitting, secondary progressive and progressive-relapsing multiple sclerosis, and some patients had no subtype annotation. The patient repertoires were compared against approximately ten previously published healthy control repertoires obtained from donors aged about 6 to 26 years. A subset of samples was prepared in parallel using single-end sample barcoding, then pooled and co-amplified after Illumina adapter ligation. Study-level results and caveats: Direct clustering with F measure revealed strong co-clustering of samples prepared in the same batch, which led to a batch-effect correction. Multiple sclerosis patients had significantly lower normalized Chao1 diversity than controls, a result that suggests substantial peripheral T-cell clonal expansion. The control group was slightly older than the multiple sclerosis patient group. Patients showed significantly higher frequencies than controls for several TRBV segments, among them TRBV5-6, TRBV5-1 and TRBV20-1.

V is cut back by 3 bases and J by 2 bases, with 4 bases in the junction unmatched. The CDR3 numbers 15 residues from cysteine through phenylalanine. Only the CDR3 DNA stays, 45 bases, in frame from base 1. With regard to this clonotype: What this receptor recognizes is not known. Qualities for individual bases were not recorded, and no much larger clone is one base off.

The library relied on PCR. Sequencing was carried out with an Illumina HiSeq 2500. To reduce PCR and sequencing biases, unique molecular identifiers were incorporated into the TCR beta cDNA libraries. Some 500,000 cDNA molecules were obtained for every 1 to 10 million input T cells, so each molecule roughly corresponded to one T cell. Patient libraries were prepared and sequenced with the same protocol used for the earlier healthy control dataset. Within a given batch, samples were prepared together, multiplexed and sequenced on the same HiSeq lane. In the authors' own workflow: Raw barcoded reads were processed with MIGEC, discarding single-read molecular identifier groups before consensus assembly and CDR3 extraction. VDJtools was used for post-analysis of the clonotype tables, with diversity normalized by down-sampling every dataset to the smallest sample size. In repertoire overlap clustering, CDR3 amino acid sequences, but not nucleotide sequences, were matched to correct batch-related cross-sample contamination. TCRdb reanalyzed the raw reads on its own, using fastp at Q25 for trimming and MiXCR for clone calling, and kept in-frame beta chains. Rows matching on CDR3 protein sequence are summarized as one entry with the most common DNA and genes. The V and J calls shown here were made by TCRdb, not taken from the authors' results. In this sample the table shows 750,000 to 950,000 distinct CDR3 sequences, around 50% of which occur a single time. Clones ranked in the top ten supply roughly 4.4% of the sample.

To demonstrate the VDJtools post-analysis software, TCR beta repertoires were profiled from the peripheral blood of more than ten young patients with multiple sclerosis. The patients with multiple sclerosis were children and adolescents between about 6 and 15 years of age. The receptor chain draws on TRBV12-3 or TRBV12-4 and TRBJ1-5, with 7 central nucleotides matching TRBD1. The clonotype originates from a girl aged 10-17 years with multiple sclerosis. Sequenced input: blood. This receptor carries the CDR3 CASSLIGTGNQPQHF. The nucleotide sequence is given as TGTGCCAGCAGTTTGATCGGGACAGGCAATCAGCCCCAGCATTTT.